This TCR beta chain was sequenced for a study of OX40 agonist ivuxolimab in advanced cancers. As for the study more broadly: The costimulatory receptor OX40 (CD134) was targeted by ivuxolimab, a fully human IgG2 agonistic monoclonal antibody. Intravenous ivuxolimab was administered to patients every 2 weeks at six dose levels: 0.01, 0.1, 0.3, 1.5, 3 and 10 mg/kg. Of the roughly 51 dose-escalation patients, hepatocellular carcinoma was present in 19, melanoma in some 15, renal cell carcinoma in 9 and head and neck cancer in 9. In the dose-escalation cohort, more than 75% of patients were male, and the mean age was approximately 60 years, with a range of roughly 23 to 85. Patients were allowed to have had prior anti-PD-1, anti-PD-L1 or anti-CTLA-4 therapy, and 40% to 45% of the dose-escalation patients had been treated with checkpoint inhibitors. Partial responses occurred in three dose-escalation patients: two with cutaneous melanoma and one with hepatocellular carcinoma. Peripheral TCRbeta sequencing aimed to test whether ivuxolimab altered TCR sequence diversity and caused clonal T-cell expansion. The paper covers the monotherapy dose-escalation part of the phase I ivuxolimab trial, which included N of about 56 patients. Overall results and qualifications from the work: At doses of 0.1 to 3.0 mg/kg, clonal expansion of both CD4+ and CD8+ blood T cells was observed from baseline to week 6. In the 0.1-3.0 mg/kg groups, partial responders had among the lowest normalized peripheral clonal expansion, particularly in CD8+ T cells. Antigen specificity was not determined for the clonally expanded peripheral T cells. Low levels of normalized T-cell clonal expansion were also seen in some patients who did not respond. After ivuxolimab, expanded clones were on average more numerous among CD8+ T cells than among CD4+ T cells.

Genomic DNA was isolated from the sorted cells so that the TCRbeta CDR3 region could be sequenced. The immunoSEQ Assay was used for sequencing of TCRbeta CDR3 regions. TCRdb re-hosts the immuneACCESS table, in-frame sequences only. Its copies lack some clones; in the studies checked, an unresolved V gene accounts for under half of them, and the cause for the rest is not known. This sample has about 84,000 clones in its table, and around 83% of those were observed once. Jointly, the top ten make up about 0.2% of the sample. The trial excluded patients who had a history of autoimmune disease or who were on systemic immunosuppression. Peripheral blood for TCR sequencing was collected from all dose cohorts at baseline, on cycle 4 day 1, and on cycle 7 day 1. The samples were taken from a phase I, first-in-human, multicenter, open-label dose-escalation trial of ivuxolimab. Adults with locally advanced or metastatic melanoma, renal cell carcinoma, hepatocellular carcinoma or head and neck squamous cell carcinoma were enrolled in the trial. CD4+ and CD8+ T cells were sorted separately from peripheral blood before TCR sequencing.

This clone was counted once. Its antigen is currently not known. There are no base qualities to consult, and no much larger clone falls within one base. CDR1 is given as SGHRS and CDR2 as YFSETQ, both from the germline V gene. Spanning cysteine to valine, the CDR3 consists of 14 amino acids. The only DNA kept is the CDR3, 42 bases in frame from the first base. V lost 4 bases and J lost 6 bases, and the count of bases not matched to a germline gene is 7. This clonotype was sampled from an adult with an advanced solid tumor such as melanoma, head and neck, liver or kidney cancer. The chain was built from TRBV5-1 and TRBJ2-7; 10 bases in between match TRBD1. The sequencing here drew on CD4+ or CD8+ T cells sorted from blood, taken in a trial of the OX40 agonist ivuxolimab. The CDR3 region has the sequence CASSPGTGVLEQYV. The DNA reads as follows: TGCGCCAGCAGCCCAGGGACAGGGGTGCTCGAGCAGTACGTC.